The 25 T cell receptor beta chains given below trace back to one sample, sequenced in a study of blood T cell repertoires in COVID-19. The method was immunoSEQ multiplex PCR; TCRdb's version includes in-frame clones alone and lacks a portion of them. The sample records 350,000 to 400,000 clones, about 90% being singletons. Material for sequencing was PBMCs or T cells enriched from blood (not recorded which). The receptors shown here come from a woman aged 30 to 39 who had recovered from COVID-19.

The gene calls are TRBV4-1 and TRBJ1-2, with 7 bases that match TRBD1. The ends lost 7 bases at V and 0 bases at J; junction bases unmatched: 5. The CDR3 runs to 14 residues. CDR1 is MGHRA, CDR2 YSYEKL, per germline. Here the CDR3 DNA reads TGCGCCAGCACCCAGACAGGGACTAACTATGGCTACACCTTC. This encodes CASTQTGTNYGYTF.

J is TRBJ1-4 and V is TRBV19; 7 nucleotides align to TRBD1. With 9 bases clipped from V and 6 bases from J, the junction kept 10 bases outside the gene matches. The CDR3 extends over 14 amino acids. Germline V gene sequence: CDR1 LNHDA, CDR2 SQIVND (reference sequence). DNA of the CDR3: TGTGCCAGCCAGACAGGGCATGGAGATGAAAAACTGTTTTTT. Encoded protein: CASQTGHGDEKLFF.

The chain combines TRBV30 with TRBJ1-3; possible D gene TRBD1, 5 bases. CDR1 is GTSNPN and CDR2 is SVGIG in the germline V gene (reference sequence). The CDR3 runs to 14 residues. V shed 1 base and J shed 0 bases, with 7 bases lying between them. The CDR3 here is CAWSEGSSGNTIYF. CDR3 bases: TGTGCCTGGAGTGAGGGGTCCTCTGGAAACACCATATATTTT.

J is TRBJ2-7 and V is TRBV14; 8 positions agree with TRBD2. Germline V gives CDR1 SGHDN, CDR2 FVKESK. The ends lost 0 bases at V and 5 bases at J; junction bases unmatched: 9. The CDR3 is 16 residues long. CDR3 DNA sequence: TGTGCCAGCAGCCAAGAGGCAGCGGGAGTTTCCCACGAGCAGTACTTC. Its protein is CASSQEAAGVSHEQYF.

The gene calls are TRBV3-1 (or the pseudogene TRBV3-2) and TRBJ2-7; 11 nucleotides line up with TRBD2. The CDR3 runs to 14 residues. Germline V gives CDR1 LGHDT, CDR2 YNNKEL (reference sequence). V was clipped by 4 bases and J by 1 base; unmatched bases: 0. Here the CDR3 DNA reads TGTGCCAGCAGCCGGACTAGCGGGTCCTACGAGCAGTACTTC. Its translation: CASSRTSGSYEQYF.

CDR3 bases: TGTGCCACCAGTCAGACAGGGGGTTATGGCTACACCTTC. Its protein product is CATSQTGGYGYTF. This sequence joins TRBV24-1 and TRBJ1-2, with 9 bases matching TRBD1. The J segment lost 5 bases and the V segment lost 6 bases, leaving 3 bases of the junction unmatched. Germline V gene lookup returns CDR1 KGHDR and CDR2 SFDVKD. CDR3 length equals 13 residues.

The chain is built from TRBV29-1 and TRBJ2-2; tentatively, D is TRBD2 (6 bases). Germline-derived CDR1 and CDR2 are SQVTM and ANQGSEA. V lost 1 base and J 4 bases, leaving 22 bases between the germline ends. The CDR3 totals 18 residues. The CDR3 coding sequence is TGCAGCGTTGAAGGCCCCAGTAAGGGAGGAGAGGGCACCGGGGAGCTGTTTTTT. Translated, it gives CSVEGPSKGGEGTGELFF.

The chain is built from TRBV5-4 and TRBJ2-3; TRBD2 matches 8 bases. From germline, CDR1 is SGHNT and CDR2 YYREEE (reference sequence). V lost 0 bases, J lost 6 bases, and 3 bases stayed unmatched. This CDR3 has 14 residues. The CDR3 DNA sequence: TGTGCCAGCAGCTTGGCGGGGGGGGCCGATACGCAGTATTTT. The encoded protein is CASSLAGGADTQYF.

The chain joins TRBV19 to TRBJ1-5, with 10 bases fitting TRBD1. Trimming at V came to 6 bases and at J to 6 bases, leaving 8 bases not matched to a gene. This CDR3 is 15 amino acids long. Per germline, CDR1 LNHDA and CDR2 SQIVND (reference sequence). In DNA, the CDR3 is TGTGCCAGTAGGACCGACAGGGGGCAAGGTCAGCCCCAGCATTTT. It encodes CASRTDRGQGQPQHF.

This clone was detected once. The J gene is TRBJ2-3, the V gene TRBV5-1, with D possibly being TRBD1 (7 bases). Germline V gives CDR1 SGHRS, CDR2 YFSETQ. Trimming took off 6 bases at V and 4 bases at J, with 15 bases between the two ends. The CDR3 length is 14 residues. The CDR3 DNA follows: TGCGCCAGCACACTAGCAGGGGGTGCAGATACGCAGTATTTT. Its translation: CASTLAGGADTQYF.

The genes are TRBV5-6 and TRBJ2-5; 7 bases line up with TRBD1. Germline V CDR1 and CDR2: SGHDT, YYEEEE. After removal of 5 bases from V and 1 base from J, the junction contained 5 bases not matched to a gene. The CDR3 loop spans 14 amino acids. CDR3 sequence: CASSRGDSQETQYF. The CDR3 bases are TGTGCCAGCAGTCGAGGGGACAGCCAAGAGACCCAGTACTTC.

The genes are TRBV14 and TRBJ1-1; unclear D gene. The CDR3 contains 13 residues. Germline V gene lookup returns CDR1 SGHDN and CDR2 FVKESK. The V and J ends lost 4 bases and 4 bases respectively, with 10 bases between them. In DNA, the CDR3 is TGTGCCAGCAGCCCGACTGGAGGCACTGAAGCTTTCTTT. As protein: CASSPTGGTEAFF.

The rearrangement links TRBV7-9 to TRBJ1-4, with a weak D call TRBD1 (5 bases). Germline loops: CDR1 SEHNR, CDR2 FQNEAQ (reference sequence). The V end was cut by 5 bases, the J end by 8 bases, with 15 bases between. The CDR3 consists of 14 residues. CDR3 nucleotide sequence: TGTGCCAGCAGCCCCCAGGGCCGCGGCGAAAAACTGTTTTTT. It translates to CASSPQGRGEKLFF.

The chain is built from TRBV18 and TRBJ1-3, with D unclear. Per the germline V gene, CDR1 is KGHSH and CDR2 is LQKENI. V gave up 6 bases and J gave up 3 bases, with 15 bases separating them. This CDR3 spans 15 amino acids. Here the CDR3 reads CASSRGSGDGNTIYF. CDR3 in DNA: TGTGCCAGCTCCCGCGGGTCCGGAGATGGAAACACCATATATTTT.

The chain recombines TRBV7-4 with TRBJ2-7; D remains unclear. Germline-derived CDR1 and CDR2 are SGHVT and SQSDAQ. This CDR3 region has 14 residues. Trimming cost V 3 bases and J 2 bases, with 11 bases left between them. CDR3 DNA: TGTGCCAGCAGCTTTGAGGAAACCGCCTACGAGCAGTACTTC. It encodes CASSFEETAYEQYF.

Note on this clone: The sample has other DNA sequences that encode this CDR3 too. The chain couples TRBV27 to TRBJ1-2, with 11 positions matching TRBD1. V gave up 5 bases and J gave up 7 bases; unmatched junction bases: 3. There are 13 residues in the CDR3. Germline V lookup: CDR1 MNHEY, CDR2 SMNVEV (reference sequence). In nucleotides, the CDR3 is TGTGCCAGCAGTCCAGGGACAGGGGGTGGCTACACCTTC. As protein: CASSPGTGGGYTF.

The J gene is TRBJ1-5, the V gene TRBV19; 9 nucleotides agree with TRBD1. The CDR3 runs 13 residues. With V trimmed by 6 bases and J by 6 bases, 3 bases remained unmatched. Germline values: CDR1 LNHDA, CDR2 SQIVND (reference sequence). The CDR3 DNA reads as TGTGCCAGTAGGGACAGGGGCGGTCAGCCCCAGCATTTT. Translated, it gives CASRDRGGQPQHF.

This sequence joins TRBV5-4 and TRBJ1-2, with 8 bases identical to TRBD1. This CDR3 is 15 amino acids long. The V and J ends lost 4 bases and 3 bases, in that order; junction bases with no gene match: 8. In germline, CDR1 is SGHNT, CDR2 YYREEE (reference sequence). The CDR3 region has the DNA TGTGCCAGCAGCCAACCCGGGACAGGTGACTATGGCTACACCTTC. Its translation is CASSQPGTGDYGYTF.

V and J are TRBV27 and TRBJ1-2; D is undetermined. The CDR3 spans 14 residues. Trimming removed 2 bases at V and 5 bases at J, with 12 bases between. Germline values: CDR1 MNHEY, CDR2 SMNVEV (reference sequence). The CDR3 protein is CASSLHGGPYGYTF. The CDR3, as DNA: TGTGCCAGCAGTTTACATGGAGGGCCGTATGGCTACACCTTC.

V and J are TRBV5-8 and TRBJ2-3; TRBD2 agrees at 7 bases. CDR1 is SGHTS, CDR2 YDEGEE, per germline. Losses at the gene ends were 2 bases for V and 0 bases for J; bases not matched to a gene: 6. This CDR3 comprises 16 residues. The CDR3 region is CASSFTSGASTDTQYF. In DNA, the CDR3 is TGTGCCAGCAGCTTTACCAGCGGGGCTAGCACAGATACGCAGTATTTT.

There are a few counts of this clone. This chain connects TRBV7-3 to TRBJ2-2, with unresolved D. CDR3 length equals 13 residues. Germline V lookup: CDR1 SGHTA, CDR2 FQGTGA. The germline V and J ends were trimmed by 4 bases and 7 bases, with 10 bases remaining between them. The CDR3 spells CASSSLGGGELFF. The CDR3 DNA follows: TGTGCCAGCAGCTCCCTCGGTGGCGGGGAGCTGTTTTTT. Drawing the rest from reference TRBV7-3 and TRBJ2-2, the complete variable domain is GAGVSQTPSNKVTEKGKYVELRCDPISGHTALYWYRQSLGQGPEFLIYFQGTGAADDSGLPNDRFFAVRPEGSVSTLKIQRTERGDSAVYLCASSSLGGGELFFGEGSRLTVL.

V gene TRBV3-1 (or the pseudogene TRBV3-2) combines with J gene TRBJ1-4, with a tentative D call TRBD1 (6 bases). This CDR3 contains 14 residues. With 1 base removed from V and 8 bases from J, the gap between germline ends came to 11 bases. Germline values: CDR1 LGHDT, CDR2 YNNKEL (reference sequence). The CDR3 DNA sequence: TGTGCCAGCAGCCAAGCAGGGGCGCGGGAAAAACTGTTTTTT. Encoded protein: CASSQAGAREKLFF.

This clone appeared a single time. This chain links TRBV7-2 with TRBJ1-1, with D unclear. V lost 1 base to trimming and J lost 4 bases, with 16 bases between them. Germline V gives CDR1 SGHTA, CDR2 FQGNSA. This CDR3 is built from 16 residues. The CDR3 sequence: CASSLVFSFGGTEAFF. The CDR3 DNA follows: TGTGCCAGCAGCTTAGTTTTTTCATTCGGAGGCACTGAAGCTTTCTTT.

For the CDR3, the DNA is TGTGCCACCAGCACCTTCCTAGCGGACAATGAGCAGTTCTTC. It encodes CATSTFLADNEQFF. The chain has TRBV15 and TRBJ2-1, with TRBD2 identical over 7 bases. Trimming cost V 4 bases and J 5 bases; bases outside gene matches: 5. The CDR3 is made up of 14 amino acids. Germline lookup yields CDR1 LNHNV and CDR2 YYDKDF (reference sequence).

V and J are TRBV28 and TRBJ1-1; D gene uncertain. Trimming pared 7 bases from V and 5 bases from J, leaving 11 bases between. The CDR3 extends over 12 amino acids. Per germline, CDR1 MDHEN and CDR2 SYDVKM. The CDR3 bases are TGTGCCAGCATGGGCCCGAGTACTGAAGCTTTCTTT. It codes for CASMGPSTEAFF.